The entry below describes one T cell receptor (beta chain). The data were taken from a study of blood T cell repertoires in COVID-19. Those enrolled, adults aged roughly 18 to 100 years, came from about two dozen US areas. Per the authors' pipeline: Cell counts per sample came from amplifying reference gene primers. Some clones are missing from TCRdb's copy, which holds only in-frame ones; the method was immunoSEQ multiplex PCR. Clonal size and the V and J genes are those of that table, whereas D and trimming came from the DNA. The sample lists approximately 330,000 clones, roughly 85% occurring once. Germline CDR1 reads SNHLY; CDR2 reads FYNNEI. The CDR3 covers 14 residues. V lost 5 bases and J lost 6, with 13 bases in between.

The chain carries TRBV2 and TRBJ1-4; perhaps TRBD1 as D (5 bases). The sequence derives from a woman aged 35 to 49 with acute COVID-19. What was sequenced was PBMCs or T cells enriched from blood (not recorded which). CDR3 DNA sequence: TGTGCCAGCAGTTCTCCCGGGGGTGATGAAAAACTGTTTTTT. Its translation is CASSSPGGDEKLFF.